These 16 T cell receptor beta chains were sequenced from one sample in a study of Tregs in tolerant kidney transplant recipients. Libraries were prepared by immunoSEQ multiplex PCR; TCRdb keeps only in-frame clonotypes and omits some of them. The sample has under 100,000 clones, more than 90% seen once. Sequences were obtained from CD8+ T cells from blood. All receptors come from a human donor in good health.

This clone was counted a single time. The chain couples TRBV30 to TRBJ1-2, with D hard to call. CDR3 length: 13 residues. The V gene lost 0 bases and the J gene lost 4 bases, with 9 bases spanning the gap. The germline V gene encodes CDR1 GTSNPN and CDR2 SVGIG (reference sequence). The CDR3 reads CAWSVGESYGYTF. The CDR3 region has the DNA TGTGCCTGGAGTGTCGGAGAAAGCTATGGCTACACCTTC.

About this clone itself: This CDR3 is also generated by other DNA sequences in the sample. This rearrangement joins TRBV7-9 to TRBJ2-7, with D hard to call. Germline V gives CDR1 SEHNR, CDR2 FQNEAQ (reference sequence). The CDR3 loop spans 12 amino acids. Trimming left V 2 bases short and J 3 bases short, with 5 bases between. Written as DNA, the CDR3 is TGTGCCAGCAGCTTACGCGGCTACGAGCAGTACTTC. Translating gives CASSLRGYEQYF.

CDR3 sequence reads: CASSQGPRESYEQYF. The CDR3, as DNA: TGCGCCAGCAGCCAAGGACCCCGCGAAAGCTACGAGCAGTACTTC. This chain joins TRBV4-1 and TRBJ2-7; no clear D gene. This CDR3 is built from 15 residues. V shed 1 base and J shed 3 bases, with 13 bases lying between them. Germline values: CDR1 MGHRA, CDR2 YSYEKL.

The V and J genes are TRBV7-9 and TRBJ2-1; 11 bases fit TRBD2. The CDR3 has 15 residues. V lost 0 bases to trimming and J lost 8 bases; unmatched junction nucleotides: 3. Germline V lookup: CDR1 SEHNR, CDR2 FQNEAQ (reference sequence). The DNA of the CDR3 is TGTGCCAGCAGCTTAGCTAGCGGGAGGGTCCATGAGCAGTTCTTC. Translation gives CASSLASGRVHEQFF.

The sample holds a few counts of this clone. The chain links TRBV6-4 to TRBJ2-1; TRBD2 matches at 11 bases. The CDR3 extends over 16 amino acids. J was trimmed by 3 bases and V by 4 bases; bases with no gene match: 5. Per the germline V gene, CDR1 is MRHNA and CDR2 is SNTAGT. Here the CDR3 DNA reads TGTGCCAGCAGTGGCGGTAGCGGGGGGGACTACAATGAGCAGTTCTTC. Translation: CASSGGSGGDYNEQFF.

The genes are TRBV13 and TRBJ2-1; 11 positions match TRBD2. Germline trimming cut 2 bases from V and 10 bases from J; bases unmatched to any gene: 7. Germline-derived CDR1 and CDR2 are PRHDT and FYEKMQ (reference sequence). CDR3 length: 15 residues. The CDR3 sequence: CASSLLAGGSQEQFF. The CDR3 coding sequence is TGTGCCAGCAGCTTACTAGCGGGGGGTTCCCAGGAGCAGTTCTTC.

J is TRBJ1-1 and V is TRBV10-3; D is ambiguous. The germline V gene encodes CDR1 ENHRY and CDR2 SYGVKD. V lost 4 bases and J 3 bases, leaving 12 bases between the germline ends. The CDR3 has 14 residues. The CDR3 protein is CAISGRIRDTEAFF. CDR3 nucleotide sequence: TGTGCCATCAGTGGGCGGATACGGGACACTGAAGCTTTCTTT.

This clone was counted a single time. The chain uses TRBV7-8 and TRBJ1-5, with D perhaps TRBD1 (5 bases). Trimming shortened V by 4 bases and J by 6 bases, and 13 bases separated the two germline ends. CDR1 is SGHVS and CDR2 is FQNEAQ in the germline V gene. There are 14 residues in the CDR3. The CDR3 spells CASSSWGLSQPQHF. DNA of the CDR3: TGTGCCAGCAGCTCCTGGGGGTTGAGTCAGCCCCAGCATTTT. Complete variable domain (other parts from reference TRBV7-8 and TRBJ1-5): GAGVSQSPRYKVAKRGQDVALRCDPISGHVSLFWYQQALGQGPEFLTYFQNEAQLDKSGLPSDRFFAERPEGSVSTLKIQRTQQEDSAVYLCASSSWGLSQPQHFGDGTRLSIL.

The J gene is TRBJ2-1, the V gene TRBV27, with D perhaps matching TRBD2 (5 bases). This CDR3 has 15 amino acids. The V end lost 5 bases, the J end lost 2 bases, and 13 bases lay between the germline ends. In germline, CDR1 is MNHEY, CDR2 SMNVEV (reference sequence). The CDR3 sequence: CASSAPLATYNEQFF. CDR3 sequence (DNA): TGTGCCAGCAGTGCCCCGCTAGCTACCTACAATGAGCAGTTCTTC.

The V and J genes are TRBV11-2 and TRBJ2-7; D might be TRBD2 (6 bases). This CDR3 contains 17 residues. The V end was cut by 4 bases, the J end by 1 base, with 20 bases between. Germline CDR1 is SGHAT and CDR2 is FQNNGV. CDR3 sequence (DNA): TGTGCCAGCAGCTCCCGTCAGGCGGGGTCTCTATCCTACGAGCAGTACTTC. Translating gives CASSSRQAGSLSYEQYF.

This clone was counted a single time. DNA of the CDR3: TGCGCCAGCAGCCAAGACTGGGGTGGGGAGACCCAGTACTTC. This translates into CASSQDWGGETQYF. V gene TRBV4-1 combines with J gene TRBJ2-5; D is undetermined. CDR1 and CDR2 from the germline V gene are MGHRA and YSYEKL. The V end was cut by 0 bases, the J end by 5 bases, with 10 bases between. This CDR3 region has 14 residues.

V and J are TRBV27 and TRBJ2-7; D is possibly TRBD2 (5 bases). CDR3 length: 12 residues. The germline CDR1 and CDR2 sequences are MNHEY and SMNVEV (reference sequence). The V end lost 5 bases, the J end lost 3 bases, and 8 bases lay between the germline ends. The CDR3 DNA follows: TGTGCCAGCAGTGACCGGGGCTACGAGCAGTACTTC. Its translation: CASSDRGYEQYF.

The chain carries TRBV7-2 and TRBJ2-7; D is undetermined. The CDR3 loop spans 11 amino acids. CDR1 SGHTA and CDR2 FQGNSA come from the germline V gene. V was shortened by 1 base and J by 4 bases, with 2 bases between the two germline ends. Written as DNA, the CDR3 is TGTGCCAGCAGCTTAGATTACGAGCAGTACTTC. Its protein is CASSLDYEQYF. Combining the CDR3 with reference TRBV7-2 and TRBJ2-7 gives the whole variable domain GAGVSQSPSNKVTEKGKDVELRCDPISGHTALYWYRQSLGQGLEFLIYFQGNSAPDKSGLPSDRFSAERTGGSVSTLTIQRTQQEDSAVYLCASSLDYEQYFGPGTRLTVT.

The rearrangement uses TRBV14 and TRBJ2-7; 8 bases agree with TRBD1. The trim removed 1 base at V and 2 bases at J, leaving 4 bases unmatched. Germline CDR1 is SGHDN and CDR2 is FVKESK. This CDR3 region has 15 residues. CDR3 loop: CASSQVRTGPYEQYF. The CDR3 DNA reads TGTGCCAGCAGCCAAGTCAGGACAGGGCCCTACGAGCAGTACTTC.

This chain joins TRBV19 and TRBJ2-1, with D perhaps matching TRBD2 (6 bases). The germline V gene has CDR1 LNHDA and CDR2 SQIVND (reference sequence). The CDR3 has 14 residues. The ends were cut back, 2 bases at V and 6 bases at J, with 11 bases in the middle. The CDR3: CASSIMIGGNEQFF. In nucleotides, the CDR3 is TGTGCCAGTAGTATAATGATCGGGGGCAATGAGCAGTTCTTC.

This chain links TRBV6-5 with TRBJ2-1; 9 bases agree with TRBD2. With 8 bases clipped from V and 9 bases from J, the junction kept 14 bases outside the gene matches. This CDR3 is built from 15 residues. Looked up from germline, CDR1 is MNHEY and CDR2 is SVGAGI. The CDR3 DNA follows: TGTGCCAGCCAGGCCGATGCGGGAGGGCCGAGTGAGCAGTTCTTC. This gives the protein CASQADAGGPSEQFF.